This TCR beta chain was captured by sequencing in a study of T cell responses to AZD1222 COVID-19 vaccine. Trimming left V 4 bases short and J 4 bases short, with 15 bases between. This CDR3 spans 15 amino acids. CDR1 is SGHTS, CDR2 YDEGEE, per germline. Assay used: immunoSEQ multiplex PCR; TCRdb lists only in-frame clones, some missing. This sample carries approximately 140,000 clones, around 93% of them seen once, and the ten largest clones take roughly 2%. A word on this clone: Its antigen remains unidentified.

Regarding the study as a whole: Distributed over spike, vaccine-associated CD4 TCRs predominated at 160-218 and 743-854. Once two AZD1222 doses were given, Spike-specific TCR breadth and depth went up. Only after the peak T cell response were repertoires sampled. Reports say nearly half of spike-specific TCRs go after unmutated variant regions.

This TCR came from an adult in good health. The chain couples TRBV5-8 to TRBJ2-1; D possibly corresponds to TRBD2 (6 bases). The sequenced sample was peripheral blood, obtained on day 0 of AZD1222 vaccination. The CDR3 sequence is CASSRDSTLYNEQFF. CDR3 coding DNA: TGTGCCAGCAGCCGGGACTCCACACTTTACAATGAGCAGTTCTTC.